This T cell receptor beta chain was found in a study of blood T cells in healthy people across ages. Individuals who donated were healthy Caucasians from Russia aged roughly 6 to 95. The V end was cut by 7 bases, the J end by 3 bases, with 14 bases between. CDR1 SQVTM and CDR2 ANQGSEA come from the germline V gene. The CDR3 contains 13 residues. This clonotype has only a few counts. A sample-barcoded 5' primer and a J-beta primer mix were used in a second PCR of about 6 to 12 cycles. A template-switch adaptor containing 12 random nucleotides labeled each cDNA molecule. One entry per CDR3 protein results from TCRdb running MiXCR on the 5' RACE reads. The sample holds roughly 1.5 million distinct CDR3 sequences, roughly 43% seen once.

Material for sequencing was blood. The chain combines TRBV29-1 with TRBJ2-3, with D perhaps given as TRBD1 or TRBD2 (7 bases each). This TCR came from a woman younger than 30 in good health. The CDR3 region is CSAQGGATDTQYF. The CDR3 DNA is TGCAGCGCCCAGGGGGGGGCAACAGATACGCAGTATTTT.